Listed below are T cell receptor beta chains from one sample, sequenced in a study of cytotoxic CD8 clonotypes in ibrutinib-treated CLL. Some clones are missing from TCRdb's copy, which holds only in-frame ones; the method was immunoSEQ multiplex PCR. This table holds 300,000 or so clones, under 70% found once. This specimen consisted of PBMCs, obtained after 36 months of ibrutinib treatment. These receptors all come from a human donor with chronic lymphocytic leukemia. CDR3s include the opening cysteine and the closing phenylalanine or tryptophan. The D gene is left open where the match is weak. The size field is filled for only some rows; it gives once, few, many or a size class.

TRBV9	14	few	TRBJ1-2	-	CASSPMGRDYGYTF	TGTGCCAGCAGCCCCATGGGCAGGGACTATGGCTACACCTTC
TRBV2	14	-	TRBJ2-2	TRBD2	CASSSSGRVGELFF	TGTGCCAGCAGTTCTAGCGGGAGGGTCGGGGAGCTGTTTTTT
TRBV15	15	-	TRBJ2-5	-	CATSNPMRLQETQYF	TGTGCCACCAGCAACCCCATGAGACTCCAAGAGACCCAGTACTTC
TRBV13	15	-	TRBJ2-7	-	CASSLGQSVTYEQYF	TGTGCCAGCAGCTTAGGTCAGTCAGTCACCTACGAGCAGTACTTC
TRBV7-9	18	-	TRBJ2-3	-	CASSPSRVGGPDRDTQYF	TGTGCCAGCAGCCCATCCAGGGTCGGGGGTCCAGACCGAGATACGCAGTATTTT
TRBV29-1	11	-	TRBJ1-2	-	CSVTGNYGYTF	TGCAGCGTAACAGGGAACTATGGCTACACCTTC
TRBV6-6	13	-	TRBJ1-1	TRBD1	CASILQGGTEAFF	TGTGCCAGCATTCTTCAGGGGGGCACTGAAGCTTTCTTT
TRBV28	15	-	TRBJ1-4	-	CASSAPQGWEEKLFF	TGTGCCAGCAGTGCCCCACAGGGTTGGGAGGAAAAACTGTTTTTT
TRBV9	18	-	TRBJ2-2	TRBD2	CASSSIPWLAGVAGELFF	TGTGCCAGCAGCTCAATACCCTGGCTAGCGGGAGTAGCAGGGGAGCTGTTTTTT
TRBV9	14	once	TRBJ2-1	-	CASSVAFGHNEQFF	TGTGCCAGCAGCGTAGCATTTGGCCACAATGAGCAGTTCTTC
TRBV9	15	few	TRBJ2-7	-	CASSPRLVNAYEQYF	TGTGCCAGCAGCCCCCGACTAGTTAACGCCTACGAGCAGTACTTC
TRBV6-6	15	-	TRBJ2-2	TRBD1	CASMPGQGNTGELFF	TGTGCCAGCATGCCGGGACAGGGGAACACCGGGGAGCTGTTTTTT
TRBV6-6	11	few	TRBJ2-3	-	CASSRTDTQYF	TGTGCCAGCAGCCGCACAGATACGCAGTATTTT
TRBV10-1	12	-	TRBJ2-3	-	CASSEPFDTQYF	TGCGCCAGCAGTGAGCCGTTCGATACGCAGTATTTT
TRBV5-1	16	few	TRBJ2-7	TRBD1	CASSLIWDRGSYEQYF	TGCGCCAGCAGCTTAATCTGGGACAGGGGCTCCTACGAGCAGTACTTC
TRBV19	13	-	TRBJ1-4	-	CASTVADNEKLFF	TGTGCCAGTACCGTGGCGGACAATGAAAAACTGTTTTTT
TRBV5-1	20	-	TRBJ2-1	TRBD2	CASSSPRKREGANIGNEQFF	TGCGCCAGCAGCTCCCCCAGGAAGCGGGAGGGAGCAAATATAGGGAATGAGCAGTTCTTC
TRBV18	14	-	TRBJ2-7	-	CASSLVQDAYEQYF	TGTGCCAGCTCACTAGTCCAGGACGCCTACGAGCAGTACTTC
TRBV5-1	14	-	TRBJ2-7	-	CASKQSLQVYEQYF	TGCGCCAGCAAACAGTCGTTACAGGTTTACGAGCAGTACTTC
TRBV6-6	11	-	TRBJ2-5	-	CASTGLGTQYF	TGTGCCAGCACCGGTTTGGGGACCCAGTACTTC
TRBV19	13	-	TRBJ1-4	TRBD1	CASSDRGPEKLFF	TGTGCCAGTAGCGACAGGGGTCCCGAAAAACTGTTTTTT
TRBV5-1	16	-	TRBJ2-7	TRBD2	CASSQSLGTTEHEQYF	TGCGCCAGCAGCCAAAGCCTCGGGACTACCGAACACGAGCAGTACTTC
TRBV29-1	9	-	TRBJ1-2	TRBD1	CSVDMTGAF	TGCAGCGTTGACATGACAGGGGCCTTC
TRBV29-1	16	-	TRBJ2-3	-	CSVENTPGLYTDTQYF	TGCAGCGTTGAGAACACGCCTGGACTTTACACAGATACGCAGTATTTT
TRBV19	17	once	TRBJ1-2	TRBD1	CASSKTGGAGFGYGYTF	TGTGCCAGTAGTAAAACAGGGGGCGCTGGTTTCGGCTATGGCTACACCTTC
TRBV4-1	14	few	TRBJ2-1	-	CASSQTGTKNEQFF	TGCGCCAGCAGCCAAACCGGGACAAAGAATGAGCAGTTCTTC
TRBV27	16	-	TRBJ2-2	TRBD1	CASSLTGTENTGELFF	TGTGCCAGCAGTTTAACCGGGACAGAAAACACCGGGGAGCTGTTTTTT
TRBV5-8	19	-	TRBJ2-7	TRBD1	CASSLLSRLTGAQSYEQYF	TGTGCCAGCAGCTTGCTAAGCCGTCTGACAGGGGCACAGTCCTACGAGCAGTACTTC